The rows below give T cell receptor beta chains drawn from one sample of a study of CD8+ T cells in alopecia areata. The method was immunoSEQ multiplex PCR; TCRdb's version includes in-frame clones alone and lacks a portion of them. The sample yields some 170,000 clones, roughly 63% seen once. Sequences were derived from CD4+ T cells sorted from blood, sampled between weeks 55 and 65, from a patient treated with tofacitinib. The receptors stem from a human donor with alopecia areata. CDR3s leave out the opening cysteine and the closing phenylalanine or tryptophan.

CDR3 protein: ASSSSGGLDNEQF
J gene: TRBJ2-1
V gene: TRBV5-1
CDR3 length: 13

CDR3 protein: ARKTGLNEQF
J gene: TRBJ2-1
V gene: TRBV19
CDR3 length: 10

CDR3 protein: ASSLGLKDEQF
J gene: TRBJ2-1
V gene: TRBV7-6
CDR3 length: 11

CDR3 protein: ASSIPDNSYNEQF
J gene: TRBJ2-1
V gene: TRBV19
CDR3 length: 13

CDR3 protein: ASSQDSGYGNNEQF
J gene: TRBJ2-1
V gene: TRBV4-2
CDR3 length: 14

CDR3 protein: ASSSTRGLMNTEAF
J gene: TRBJ1-1
V gene: TRBV5-4
CDR3 length: 14

CDR3 protein: ASSELVRGADTQY
J gene: TRBJ2-3
V gene: TRBV25-1
CDR3 length: 13

CDR3 protein: ASSQGGTGGTEAF
J gene: TRBJ1-1
V gene: TRBV4-1
CDR3 length: 13

CDR3 protein: ASSAQGAHTGELF
J gene: TRBJ2-2
V gene: TRBV5-1
CDR3 length: 13

CDR3 protein: AWSVATKAF
J gene: TRBJ1-1
V gene: TRBV30
CDR3 length: 9

CDR3 protein: ASSFSPAGELF
J gene: TRBJ2-2
V gene: TRBV7-3
CDR3 length: 11

CDR3 protein: ASSSREAGETQY
J gene: TRBJ2-5
V gene: TRBV5-6
CDR3 length: 12

CDR3 protein: ASRMTSGSEQF
J gene: TRBJ2-1
V gene: TRBV6-5
CDR3 length: 11

CDR3 protein: ATSWDLGNEQF
J gene: TRBJ2-1
V gene: TRBV7-7
CDR3 length: 11

CDR3 protein: ASSPPRIRETQY
J gene: TRBJ2-5
V gene: TRBV6-5
CDR3 length: 12

CDR3 protein: ASSLIYEQY
J gene: TRBJ2-7
V gene: TRBV7-9
CDR3 length: 9

CDR3 protein: SVKNRDQPQH
J gene: TRBJ1-5
V gene: TRBV29-1
CDR3 length: 10

CDR3 protein: ASSYLGLNQPQH
J gene: TRBJ1-5
V gene: TRBV6-5
CDR3 length: 12

CDR3 protein: ASSYYRVPYEQY
J gene: TRBJ2-7
V gene: TRBV6-5
CDR3 length: 12

CDR3 protein: AWAGGVGTDTQY
J gene: TRBJ2-3
V gene: TRBV30
CDR3 length: 12

CDR3 protein: ASSIRQGSNQPQH
J gene: TRBJ1-5
V gene: TRBV19
CDR3 length: 13

CDR3 protein: AGGGAF
J gene: TRBJ1-1
V gene: TRBV30
CDR3 length: 6

CDR3 protein: SACIGTGGETQY
J gene: TRBJ2-5
V gene: TRBV29-1
CDR3 length: 12

CDR3 protein: ASSPRPYEQY
J gene: TRBJ2-7
V gene: TRBV9
CDR3 length: 10

CDR3 protein: AWKTGVSAEAF
J gene: TRBJ1-1
V gene: TRBV30
CDR3 length: 11

CDR3 protein: ASSTVSYEQY
J gene: .
V gene: TRBV7-8
CDR3 length: 10

CDR3 protein: ASSKEVKAPRNQPQH
J gene: TRBJ1-5
V gene: TRBV21-1
CDR3 length: 15

CDR3 protein: ASSPLFRGETQY
J gene: TRBJ2-5
V gene: TRBV7-3
CDR3 length: 12

CDR3 protein: ASSQKGGGGAGKNIQY
J gene: TRBJ2-4
V gene: TRBV25-1
CDR3 length: 16

CDR3 protein: AWTRDRGEKLF
J gene: TRBJ1-4
V gene: TRBV30
CDR3 length: 11

CDR3 protein: SASGLAGGSTQY
J gene: TRBJ2-3
V gene: TRBV29-1
CDR3 length: 12

CDR3 protein: ASSRNYEQY
J gene: TRBJ2-7
V gene: TRBV6-5
CDR3 length: 9

CDR3 protein: ASSLTSGVYNEQF
J gene: TRBJ2-1
V gene: TRBV2
CDR3 length: 13

CDR3 protein: ASSLDWLAGELF
J gene: TRBJ2-2
V gene: TRBV11-2
CDR3 length: 12

CDR3 protein: AWRPEGSYNSPLH
J gene: TRBJ1-6
V gene: TRBV30
CDR3 length: 13

CDR3 protein: AWSTGQGSYEQY
J gene: TRBJ2-7
V gene: TRBV30
CDR3 length: 12

CDR3 protein: ASSQGLNRGDTQY
J gene: TRBJ2-3
V gene: TRBV14
CDR3 length: 13

CDR3 protein: ASSEPGQGNEQF
J gene: TRBJ2-1
V gene: TRBV5-1
CDR3 length: 12

CDR3 protein: ASSLAGLGGQETQY
J gene: TRBJ2-5
V gene: TRBV5-1
CDR3 length: 14

CDR3 protein: ASSFFSDSPLH
J gene: TRBJ1-6
V gene: TRBV27
CDR3 length: 11

CDR3 protein: ASSLSFSNNSPLH
J gene: TRBJ1-6
V gene: TRBV4-1
CDR3 length: 13

CDR3 protein: ASRLVSNEQY
J gene: TRBJ2-7
V gene: TRBV7-2
CDR3 length: 10

CDR3 protein: ASSERGGDSRYPNTEAF
J gene: TRBJ1-1
V gene: TRBV2
CDR3 length: 17

CDR3 protein: ASRPDGRQGGYT
J gene: TRBJ1-2
V gene: TRBV6-5
CDR3 length: 12

CDR3 protein: ASSLEAVAPLH
J gene: TRBJ1-6
V gene: TRBV5-1
CDR3 length: 11

CDR3 protein: SSTRADTQY
J gene: TRBJ2-3
V gene: TRBV29-1
CDR3 length: 9

CDR3 protein: ASSQGQAGNTIY
J gene: TRBJ1-3
V gene: TRBV5-1
CDR3 length: 12

CDR3 protein: ASSRRGFGGANVLT
J gene: TRBJ2-6
V gene: TRBV5-6
CDR3 length: 14

CDR3 protein: RDRGRVVWVNTEAF
J gene: TRBJ1-1
V gene: TRBV29-1
CDR3 length: 14

CDR3 protein: ASSQSGNTGELF
J gene: TRBJ2-2
V gene: TRBV27
CDR3 length: 12

CDR3 protein: ASSQRTGGSSGNTIY
J gene: TRBJ1-3
V gene: TRBV23-1
CDR3 length: 15

CDR3 protein: SVEDMRFIGTGGERLCEQY
J gene: TRBJ2-7
V gene: TRBV29-1
CDR3 length: 19

CDR3 protein: ASSDRGVGQPQH
J gene: TRBJ1-5
V gene: TRBV6-5
CDR3 length: 12